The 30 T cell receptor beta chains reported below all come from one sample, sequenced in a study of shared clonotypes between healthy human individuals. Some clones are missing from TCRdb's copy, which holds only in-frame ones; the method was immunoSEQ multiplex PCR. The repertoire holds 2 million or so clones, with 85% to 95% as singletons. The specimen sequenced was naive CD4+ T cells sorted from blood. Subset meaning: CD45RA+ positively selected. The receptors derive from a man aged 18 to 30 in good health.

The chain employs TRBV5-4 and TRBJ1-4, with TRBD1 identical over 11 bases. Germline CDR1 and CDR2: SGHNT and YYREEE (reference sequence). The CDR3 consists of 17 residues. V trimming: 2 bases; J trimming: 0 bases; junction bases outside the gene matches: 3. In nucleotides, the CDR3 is TGTGCCAGCAGCTTCGGACAGGGGGCCACAACTAATGAAAAACTGTTTTTT. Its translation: CASSFGQGATTNEKLFF. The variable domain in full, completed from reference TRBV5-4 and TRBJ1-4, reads ETGVTQSPTHLIKTRGQQVTLRCSSQSGHNTVSWYQQALGQGPQFIFQYYREEENGRGNFPPRFSGLQFPNYSSELNVNALELDDSALYLCASSFGQGATTNEKLFFGSGTQLSVL.

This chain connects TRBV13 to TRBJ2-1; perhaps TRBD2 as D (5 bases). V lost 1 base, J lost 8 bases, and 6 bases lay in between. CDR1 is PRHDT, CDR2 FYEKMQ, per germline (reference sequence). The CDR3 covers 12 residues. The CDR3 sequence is CASSLVGDEQFF. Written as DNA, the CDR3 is TGTGCCAGCAGCTTAGTCGGGGATGAGCAGTTCTTC.

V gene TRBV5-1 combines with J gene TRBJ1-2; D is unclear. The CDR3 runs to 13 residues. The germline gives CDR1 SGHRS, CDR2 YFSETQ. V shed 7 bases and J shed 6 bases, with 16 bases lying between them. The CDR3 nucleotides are TGCGCCAGCGGGGATGGGTCCCAAGATGGCTACACCTTC. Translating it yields CASGDGSQDGYTF.

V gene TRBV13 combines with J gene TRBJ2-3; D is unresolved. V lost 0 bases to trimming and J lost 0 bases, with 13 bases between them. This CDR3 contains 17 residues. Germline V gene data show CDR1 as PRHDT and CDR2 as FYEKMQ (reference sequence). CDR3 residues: CASSLGFRFISTDTQYF. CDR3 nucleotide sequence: TGTGCCAGCAGCTTAGGGTTCCGGTTTATCAGCACAGATACGCAGTATTTT.

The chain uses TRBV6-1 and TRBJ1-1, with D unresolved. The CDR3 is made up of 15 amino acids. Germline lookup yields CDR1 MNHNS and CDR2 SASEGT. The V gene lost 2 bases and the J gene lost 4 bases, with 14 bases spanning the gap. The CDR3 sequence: CASSELARIVTEAFF. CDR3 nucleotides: TGTGCCAGCAGTGAATTGGCCAGGATAGTCACTGAAGCTTTCTTT.

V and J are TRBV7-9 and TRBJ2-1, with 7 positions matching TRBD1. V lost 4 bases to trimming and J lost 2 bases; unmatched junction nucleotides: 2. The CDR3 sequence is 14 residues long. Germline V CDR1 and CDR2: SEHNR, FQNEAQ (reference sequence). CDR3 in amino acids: CASSWDSAYNEQFF. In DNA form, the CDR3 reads TGTGCCAGCAGCTGGGACAGTGCCTACAATGAGCAGTTCTTC.

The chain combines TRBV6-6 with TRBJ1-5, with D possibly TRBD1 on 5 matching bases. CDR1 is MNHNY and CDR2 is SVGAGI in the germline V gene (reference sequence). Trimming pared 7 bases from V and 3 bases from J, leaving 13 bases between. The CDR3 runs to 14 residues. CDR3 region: CASMYQGNNQPQHF. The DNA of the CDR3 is TGTGCCAGCATGTACCAGGGAAACAATCAGCCCCAGCATTTT.

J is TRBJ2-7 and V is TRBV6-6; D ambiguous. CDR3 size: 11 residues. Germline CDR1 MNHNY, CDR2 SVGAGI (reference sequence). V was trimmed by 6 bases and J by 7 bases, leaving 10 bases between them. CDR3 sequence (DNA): TGTGCCAGCAGACTCCAGACTGAGCAGTACTTC. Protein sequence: CASRLQTEQYF.

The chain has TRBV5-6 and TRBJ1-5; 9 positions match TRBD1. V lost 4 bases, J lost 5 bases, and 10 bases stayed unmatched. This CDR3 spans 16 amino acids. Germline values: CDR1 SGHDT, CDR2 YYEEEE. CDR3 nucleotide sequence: TGTGCCAGCAGCCCCGGGACAGGGATTAGGGATCAGCCCCAGCATTTT. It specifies CASSPGTGIRDQPQHF.

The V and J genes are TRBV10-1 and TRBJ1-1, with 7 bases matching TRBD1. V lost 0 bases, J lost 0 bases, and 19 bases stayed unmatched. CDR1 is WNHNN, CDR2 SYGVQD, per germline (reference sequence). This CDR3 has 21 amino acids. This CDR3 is CASSESGVSVRTGFMNTEAFF. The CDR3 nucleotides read TGCGCCAGCAGTGAGTCGGGGGTGTCGGTCCGGACAGGTTTCATGAACACTGAAGCTTTCTTT.

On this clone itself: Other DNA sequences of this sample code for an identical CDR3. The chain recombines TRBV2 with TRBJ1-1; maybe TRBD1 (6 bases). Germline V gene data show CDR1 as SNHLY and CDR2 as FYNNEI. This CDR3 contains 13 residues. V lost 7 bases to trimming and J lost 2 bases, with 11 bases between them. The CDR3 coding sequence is TGTGCCAGCACGCGGGACACCAACACTGAAGCTTTCTTT. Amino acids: CASTRDTNTEAFF. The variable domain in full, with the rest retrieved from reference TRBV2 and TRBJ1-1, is EPEVTQTPSHQVTQMGQEVILRCVPISNHLYFYWYRQILGQKVEFLVSFYNNEISEKSEIFDDQFSVERPDGSNFTLKIRSTKLEDSAMYFCASTRDTNTEAFFGQGTRLTVV.

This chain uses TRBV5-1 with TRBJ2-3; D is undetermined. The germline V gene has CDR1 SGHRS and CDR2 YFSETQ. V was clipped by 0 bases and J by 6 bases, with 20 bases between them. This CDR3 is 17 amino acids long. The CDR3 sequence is CASSLGSWATASDTQYF. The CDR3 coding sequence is TGCGCCAGCAGCTTGGGGTCTTGGGCCACGGCTTCGGATACGCAGTATTTT.

The CDR3, as DNA: TGTGCCAGCTTGGACATCCTTGGTGGCTACACCTTC. The encoded protein is CASLDILGGYTF. The chain has TRBV28 and TRBJ1-2, with D perhaps TRBD1 (5 bases). V shed 8 bases and J shed 7 bases, with 14 bases lying between them. Per germline, CDR1 MDHEN and CDR2 SYDVKM. This CDR3 has 12 amino acids.

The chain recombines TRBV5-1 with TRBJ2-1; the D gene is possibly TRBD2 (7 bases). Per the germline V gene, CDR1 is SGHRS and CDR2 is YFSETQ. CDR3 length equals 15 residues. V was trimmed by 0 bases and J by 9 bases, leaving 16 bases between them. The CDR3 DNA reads TGCGCCAGCAGCTTGGACCCTACAGGGAGGGGTGAGCAGTTCTTC. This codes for CASSLDPTGRGEQFF.

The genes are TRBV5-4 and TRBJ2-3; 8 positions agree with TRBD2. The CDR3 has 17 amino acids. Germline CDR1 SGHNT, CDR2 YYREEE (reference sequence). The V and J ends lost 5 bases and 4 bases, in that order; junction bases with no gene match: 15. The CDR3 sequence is CASSSTSGTSLSDTQYF. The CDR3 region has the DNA TGTGCCAGCAGTTCTACCTCCGGGACTAGTTTGTCAGATACGCAGTATTTT.

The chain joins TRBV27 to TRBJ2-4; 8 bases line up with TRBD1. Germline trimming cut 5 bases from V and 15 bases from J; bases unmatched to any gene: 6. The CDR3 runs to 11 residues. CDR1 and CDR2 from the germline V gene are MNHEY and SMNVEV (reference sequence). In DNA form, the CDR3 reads TGTGCCAGCAGTCAAGGACAGGGATGGTACTTC. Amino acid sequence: CASSQGQGWYF.

The CDR3 spells CASSPRGVDTEAFF. Written as DNA, the CDR3 is TGCGCCAGCAGCCCGAGGGGGGTGGACACTGAAGCTTTCTTT. The chain uses TRBV4-1 and TRBJ1-1, with a weak D call TRBD1 (6 bases). V was cut by 4 bases and J by 3 bases, with 12 bases left in between. The germline V gene has CDR1 MGHRA and CDR2 YSYEKL. The CDR3 sequence is 14 residues long.

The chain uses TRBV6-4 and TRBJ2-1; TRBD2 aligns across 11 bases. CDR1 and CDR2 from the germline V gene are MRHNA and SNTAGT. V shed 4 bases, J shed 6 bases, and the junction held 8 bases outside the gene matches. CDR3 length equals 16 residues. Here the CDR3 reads CASSAASGGLLNEQFF. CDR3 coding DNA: TGTGCCAGCAGTGCAGCTAGCGGGGGGCTTCTCAATGAGCAGTTCTTC.

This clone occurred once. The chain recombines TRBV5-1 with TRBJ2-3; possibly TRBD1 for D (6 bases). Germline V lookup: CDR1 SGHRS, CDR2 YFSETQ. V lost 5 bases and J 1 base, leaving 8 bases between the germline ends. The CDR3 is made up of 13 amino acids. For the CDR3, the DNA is TGCGCCAGCAGGGACAGAGGCACAGATACGCAGTATTTT. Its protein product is CASRDRGTDTQYF.

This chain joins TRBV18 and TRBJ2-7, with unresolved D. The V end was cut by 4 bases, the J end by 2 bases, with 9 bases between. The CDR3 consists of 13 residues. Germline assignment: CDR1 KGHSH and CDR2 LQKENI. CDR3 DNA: TGTGCCAGCTCACAAAACCGGGCCTACGAGCAGTACTTC. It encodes CASSQNRAYEQYF. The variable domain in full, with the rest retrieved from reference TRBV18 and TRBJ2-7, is NAGVMQNPRHLVRRRGQEARLRCSPMKGHSHVYWYRQLPEEGLKFMVYLQKENIIDESGMPKERFSAEFPKEGPSILRIQQVVRGDSAAYFCASSQNRAYEQYFGPGTRLTVT.

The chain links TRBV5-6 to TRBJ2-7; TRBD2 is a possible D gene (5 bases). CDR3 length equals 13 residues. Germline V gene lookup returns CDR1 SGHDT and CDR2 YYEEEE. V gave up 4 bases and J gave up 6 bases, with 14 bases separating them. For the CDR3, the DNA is TGTGCCAGCAGCCGGAGCGGAGCACCCGAGCAGTACTTC. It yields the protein CASSRSGAPEQYF.

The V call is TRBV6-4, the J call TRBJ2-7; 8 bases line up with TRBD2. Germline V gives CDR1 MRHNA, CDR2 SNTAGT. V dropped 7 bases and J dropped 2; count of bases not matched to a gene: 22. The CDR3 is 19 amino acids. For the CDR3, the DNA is TGTGCCAGCACCGTTATGCGACGGCTCCAGGGGCGGGAGGCCTACGAGCAGTACTTC. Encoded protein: CASTVMRRLQGREAYEQYF.

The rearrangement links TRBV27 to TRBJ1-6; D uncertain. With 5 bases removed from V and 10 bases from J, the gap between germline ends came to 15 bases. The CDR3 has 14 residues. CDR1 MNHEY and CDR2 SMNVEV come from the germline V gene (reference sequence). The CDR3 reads CASSREVGNSPLHF. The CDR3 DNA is TGTGCCAGCAGTAGGGAGGTGGGAAACTCACCCCTCCACTTT.

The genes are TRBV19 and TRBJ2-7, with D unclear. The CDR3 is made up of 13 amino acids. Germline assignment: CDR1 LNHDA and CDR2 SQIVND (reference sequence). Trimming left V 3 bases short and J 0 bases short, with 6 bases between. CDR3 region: CASSIEASYEQYF. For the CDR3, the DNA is TGTGCCAGTAGTATTGAGGCCTCCTACGAGCAGTACTTC.

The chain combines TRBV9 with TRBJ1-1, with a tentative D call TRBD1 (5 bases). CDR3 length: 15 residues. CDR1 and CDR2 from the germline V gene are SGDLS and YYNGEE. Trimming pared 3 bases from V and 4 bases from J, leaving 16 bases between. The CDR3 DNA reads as TGTGCCAGCAGCGGGGTTGGCAGGGCGGGCACTGAAGCTTTCTTT. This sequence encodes CASSGVGRAGTEAFF.

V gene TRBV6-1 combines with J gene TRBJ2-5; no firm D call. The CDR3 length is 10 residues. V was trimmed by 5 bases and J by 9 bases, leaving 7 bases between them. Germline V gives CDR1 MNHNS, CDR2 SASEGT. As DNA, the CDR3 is TGTGCCAGCAGTAATCCGGCCCAGTACTTC. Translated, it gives CASSNPAQYF.

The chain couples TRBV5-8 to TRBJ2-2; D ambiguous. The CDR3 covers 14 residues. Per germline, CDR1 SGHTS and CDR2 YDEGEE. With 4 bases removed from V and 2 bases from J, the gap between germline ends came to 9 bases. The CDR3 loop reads CASSRQRNTGELFF. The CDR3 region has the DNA TGTGCCAGCAGCAGGCAGAGAAACACCGGGGAGCTGTTTTTT.

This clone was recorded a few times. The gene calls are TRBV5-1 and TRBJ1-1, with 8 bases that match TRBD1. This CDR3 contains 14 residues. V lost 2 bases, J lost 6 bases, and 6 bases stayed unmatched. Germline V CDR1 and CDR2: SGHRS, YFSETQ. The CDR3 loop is CASSFSGTGAEAFF. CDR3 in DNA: TGCGCCAGCAGCTTTTCCGGGACAGGAGCTGAAGCTTTCTTT.

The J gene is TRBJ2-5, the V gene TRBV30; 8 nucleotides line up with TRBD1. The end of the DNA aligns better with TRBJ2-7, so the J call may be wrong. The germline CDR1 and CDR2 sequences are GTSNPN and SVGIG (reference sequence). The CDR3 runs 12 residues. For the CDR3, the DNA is TGTGCCTGGGGACAGGGCCCCTACGAGCAGTACTTC. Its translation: CAWGQGPYEQYF.

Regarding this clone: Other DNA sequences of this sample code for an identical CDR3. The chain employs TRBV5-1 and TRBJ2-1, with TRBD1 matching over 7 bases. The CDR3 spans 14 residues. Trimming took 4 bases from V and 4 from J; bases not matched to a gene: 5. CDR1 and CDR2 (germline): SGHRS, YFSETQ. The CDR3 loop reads CASSPGQVYNEQFF. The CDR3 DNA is TGCGCCAGCAGCCCTGGACAGGTATACAATGAGCAGTTCTTC.